One sample yielded the 9 T cell receptor beta chains listed below, sequenced in a study of T cells after posttransplantation cyclophosphamide. TCRdb's copy holds only in-frame clones and misses some; the assay was immunoSEQ multiplex PCR. The data show roughly 18,000 clones, around four fifths seen once. Sequenced: memory CD4+ T cells sorted from blood. These receptors all stem from a young man in good health and a related stem cell transplant donor.

This clone was detected only once. CDR3 protein: CASSLGGRGAFF. The CDR3 DNA sequence: TGTGCCAGCAGCTTAGGTGGCAGGGGGGCTTTCTTT. The chain uses TRBV11-2 and TRBJ1-1; TRBD1 aligns across 7 bases. Unmatched junction bases numbered 4, after V lost 1 base and J lost 11 bases. From germline, CDR1 is SGHAT and CDR2 FQNNGV. The CDR3 runs 12 residues.

This clone is a singleton in its sample. The chain carries TRBV9 and TRBJ1-1, with D perhaps TRBD1 (6 bases). The CDR3 contains 14 residues. Germline-derived CDR1 and CDR2 are SGDLS and YYNGEE. Trimming took 7 bases from V and 0 from J, leaving 13 bases between them. The CDR3 DNA reads TGTGCCAGCGGGAGGGGACACATGAACACTGAAGCTTTCTTT. Translating it yields CASGRGHMNTEAFF.

CDR3 protein: CASSLGGGQNEQFF. DNA for the CDR3: TGCGCCAGCAGCTTGGGCGGGGGGCAGAATGAGCAGTTCTTC. The gene calls are TRBV5-1 and TRBJ2-1; 8 bases align to TRBD2. CDR3 length equals 14 residues. After removal of 0 bases from V and 7 bases from J, the junction contained 3 bases not matched to a gene. Germline loops: CDR1 SGHRS, CDR2 YFSETQ.

The rearrangement joins TRBV6-5 to TRBJ1-4, with 7 nucleotides matching TRBD1. Losses at the gene ends were 6 bases for V and 8 bases for J; bases not matched to a gene: 6. The CDR3 contains 13 residues. The germline V gene encodes CDR1 MNHEY and CDR2 SVGAGI. The CDR3: CASSRGQAEKLFF. In DNA, the CDR3 is TGTGCCAGCAGCCGCGGACAGGCCGAAAAACTGTTTTTT.

The chain carries TRBV5-1 and TRBJ1-4; tentatively, D is TRBD1 (5 bases). V was shortened by 4 bases and J by 7 bases, with 14 bases between the two germline ends. Germline CDR1 and CDR2: SGHRS and YFSETQ. The CDR3 runs to 14 residues. The CDR3 here is CASSPGGMGEKLFF. In DNA, the CDR3 is TGCGCCAGCAGCCCCGGGGGAATGGGTGAAAAACTGTTTTTT.

Within the sample, this clone is medium-sized. The chain carries TRBV19 and TRBJ2-2; D uncertain. The CDR3 is 12 residues long. In germline, CDR1 is LNHDA, CDR2 SQIVND (reference sequence). V shed 5 bases and J shed 4 bases, with 5 bases lying between them. CDR3 nucleotide sequence: TGTGCCAGTAGTCTTCTCACCGGGGAGCTGTTTTTT. The encoded protein is CASSLLTGELFF.

The sample holds one count of this clone. The rearrangement links TRBV5-1 to TRBJ2-5, with 7 positions matching TRBD1. This CDR3 is 15 amino acids long. Trimming at V came to 0 bases and at J to 4 bases, leaving 6 bases not matched to a gene. Germline V CDR1 and CDR2: SGHRS, YFSETQ. CDR3 in amino acids: CASSLVGGRGETQYF. CDR3 DNA sequence: TGCGCCAGCAGCTTGGTAGGGGGCAGGGGAGAGACCCAGTACTTC.

The chain employs TRBV5-5 and TRBJ1-6; 8 positions agree with TRBD1. V trimming: 0 bases; J trimming: 7 bases; junction bases outside the gene matches: 12. This CDR3 region has 18 residues. CDR1 SGHKS and CDR2 YYEKEE come from the germline V gene (reference sequence). The DNA for the CDR3 is TGTGCCAGCAGCTTGGTGTTTATGGACAGGGTTGCCAATTCACCCCTCCACTTT. This sequence encodes CASSLVFMDRVANSPLHF.

The chain combines TRBV19 with TRBJ1-4; possible D gene TRBD1, 5 bases. Germline assignment: CDR1 LNHDA and CDR2 SQIVND (reference sequence). Trimming removed 0 bases at V and 7 bases at J, with 18 bases between. The CDR3 length is 17 residues. The CDR3 DNA follows: TGTGCCAGTAGTATAGATAGGGTGGCAGGGCCGTTTGAAAAACTGTTTTTT. It specifies CASSIDRVAGPFEKLFF.